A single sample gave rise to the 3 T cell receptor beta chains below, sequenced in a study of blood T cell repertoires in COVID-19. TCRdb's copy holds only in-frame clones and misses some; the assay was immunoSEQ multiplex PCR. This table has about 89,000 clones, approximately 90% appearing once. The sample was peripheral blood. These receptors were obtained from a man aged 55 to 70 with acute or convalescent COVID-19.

The CDR3 reads CASRGRGLNYEQYF. In nucleotides, the CDR3 is TGTGCCAGCAGGGGGAGAGGTTTAAACTACGAGCAGTACTTC. The chain recombines TRBV13 with TRBJ2-7; D may be TRBD2 (5 bases). The CDR3 totals 14 residues. Germline lookup yields CDR1 PRHDT and CDR2 FYEKMQ (reference sequence). With 6 bases removed from V and 3 bases from J, the gap between germline ends came to 15 bases.

DNA of the CDR3: TGTGCCAGCAGTCGGAGGGACAGGGATGGCTACACCTTC. Translating gives CASSRRDRDGYTF. This chain uses TRBV13 with TRBJ1-2; TRBD1 agrees at 9 bases. The CDR3 consists of 13 residues. CDR1 is PRHDT, CDR2 FYEKMQ, per germline (reference sequence). J was trimmed by 6 bases and V by 6 bases; bases with no gene match: 5.

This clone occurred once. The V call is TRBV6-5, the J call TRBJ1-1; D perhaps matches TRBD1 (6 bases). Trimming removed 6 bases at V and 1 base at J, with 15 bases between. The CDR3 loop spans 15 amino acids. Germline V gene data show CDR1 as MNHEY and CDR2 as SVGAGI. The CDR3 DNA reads TGTGCCAGCAGCCGATTCGGGACAAAGAACACTGAAGCTTTCTTT. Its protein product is CASSRFGTKNTEAFF.